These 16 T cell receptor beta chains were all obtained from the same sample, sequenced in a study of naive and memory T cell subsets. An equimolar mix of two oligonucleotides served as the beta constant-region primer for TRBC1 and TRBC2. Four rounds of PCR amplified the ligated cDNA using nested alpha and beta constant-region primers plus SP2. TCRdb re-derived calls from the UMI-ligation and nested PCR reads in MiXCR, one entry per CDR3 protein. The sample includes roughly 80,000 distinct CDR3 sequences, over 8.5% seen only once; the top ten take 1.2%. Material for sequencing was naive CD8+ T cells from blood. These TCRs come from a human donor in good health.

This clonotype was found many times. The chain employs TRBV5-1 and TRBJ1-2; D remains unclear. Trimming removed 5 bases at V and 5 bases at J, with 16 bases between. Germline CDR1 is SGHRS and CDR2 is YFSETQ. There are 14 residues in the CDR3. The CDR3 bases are TGCGCCAGCAGTCTCCGGGGTCCCTCGTATGGCTACACCTTC. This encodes CASSLRGPSYGYTF.

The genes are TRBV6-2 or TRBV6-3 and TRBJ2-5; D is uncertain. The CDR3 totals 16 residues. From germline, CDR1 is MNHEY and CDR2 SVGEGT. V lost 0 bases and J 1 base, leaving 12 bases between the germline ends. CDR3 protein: CASSYSIALLQETQYF. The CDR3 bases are TGTGCCAGCAGTTACTCGATCGCGCTGCTCCAAGAGACCCAGTACTTC.

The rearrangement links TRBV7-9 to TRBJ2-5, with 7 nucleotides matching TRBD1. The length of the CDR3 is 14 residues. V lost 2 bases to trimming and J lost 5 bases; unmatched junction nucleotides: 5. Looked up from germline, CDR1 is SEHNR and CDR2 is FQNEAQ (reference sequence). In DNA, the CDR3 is TGTGCCAGCAGCTTAAGACAGGGTCCCGAGACCCAGTACTTC. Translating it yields CASSLRQGPETQYF.

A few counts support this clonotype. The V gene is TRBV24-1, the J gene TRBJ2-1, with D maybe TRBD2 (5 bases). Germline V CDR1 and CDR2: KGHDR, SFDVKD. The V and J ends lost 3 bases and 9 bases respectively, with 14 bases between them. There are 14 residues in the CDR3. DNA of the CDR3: TGTGCCACCAGTGATCCCAGTGAAGGAGGTGAGCAGTTCTTC. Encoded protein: CATSDPSEGGEQFF.

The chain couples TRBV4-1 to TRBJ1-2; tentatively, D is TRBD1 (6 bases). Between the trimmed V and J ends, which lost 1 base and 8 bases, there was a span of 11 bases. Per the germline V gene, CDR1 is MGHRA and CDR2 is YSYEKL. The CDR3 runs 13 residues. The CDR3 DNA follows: TGCGCCAGCAGCCAAGGACAGGTGACCGGCTACACCTTC. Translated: CASSQGQVTGYTF.

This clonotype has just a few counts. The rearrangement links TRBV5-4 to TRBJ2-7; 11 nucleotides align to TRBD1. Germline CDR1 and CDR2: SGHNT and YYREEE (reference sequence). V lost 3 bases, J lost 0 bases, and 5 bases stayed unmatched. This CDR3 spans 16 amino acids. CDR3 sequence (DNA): TGTGCCAGCAGCTGGACCGGGACAGGGGGCTCCTACGAGCAGTACTTC. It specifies CASSWTGTGGSYEQYF.

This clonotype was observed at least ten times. CDR3 DNA: TGTGCCATCAGTGGATTCGGGACAGGAGACAATGAGCAGTTCTTC. Its protein product is CAISGFGTGDNEQFF. This chain uses TRBV10-3 with TRBJ2-1, with TRBD1 matching over 8 bases. CDR3 size: 15 residues. The V gene end was trimmed by 4 bases and the J gene end by 5 bases; junction bases not matched to a gene: 7. CDR1 is ENHRY, CDR2 SYGVKD, per germline.

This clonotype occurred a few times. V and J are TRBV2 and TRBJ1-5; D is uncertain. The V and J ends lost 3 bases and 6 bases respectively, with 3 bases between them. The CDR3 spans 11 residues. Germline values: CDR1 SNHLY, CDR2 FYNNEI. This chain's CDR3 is CASSDGQPQHF. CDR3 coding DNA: TGTGCCAGCAGTGACGGTCAGCCCCAGCATTTT.

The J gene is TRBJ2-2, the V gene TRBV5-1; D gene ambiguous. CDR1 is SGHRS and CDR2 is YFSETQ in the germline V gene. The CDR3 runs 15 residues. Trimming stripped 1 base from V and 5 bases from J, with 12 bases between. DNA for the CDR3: TGCGCCAGCAGCTTGTCCGGCCCTGGGACCGGGGAGCTGTTTTTT. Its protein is CASSLSGPGTGELFF. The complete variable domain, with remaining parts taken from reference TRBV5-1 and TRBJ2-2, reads KAGVTQTPRYLIKTRGQQVTLSCSPISGHRSVSWYQQTPGQGLQFLFEYFSETQRNKGNFPGRFSGRQFSNSRSEMNVSTLELGDSALYLCASSLSGPGTGELFFGEGSRLTVL.

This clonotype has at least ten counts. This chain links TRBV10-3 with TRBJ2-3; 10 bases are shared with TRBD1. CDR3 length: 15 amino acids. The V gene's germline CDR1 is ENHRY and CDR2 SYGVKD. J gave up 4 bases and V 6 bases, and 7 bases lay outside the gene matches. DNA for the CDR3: TGTGCCATCAGACCGGGACAGGGGTGGGCAGATACGCAGTATTTT. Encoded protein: CAIRPGQGWADTQYF.

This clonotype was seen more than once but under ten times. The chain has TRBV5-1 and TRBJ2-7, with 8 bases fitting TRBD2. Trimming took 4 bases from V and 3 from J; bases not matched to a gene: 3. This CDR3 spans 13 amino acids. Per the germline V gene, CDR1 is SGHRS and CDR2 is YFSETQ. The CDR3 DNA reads TGCGCCAGCAGCGCGGGACTAGGCTACGAGCAGTACTTC. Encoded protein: CASSAGLGYEQYF.

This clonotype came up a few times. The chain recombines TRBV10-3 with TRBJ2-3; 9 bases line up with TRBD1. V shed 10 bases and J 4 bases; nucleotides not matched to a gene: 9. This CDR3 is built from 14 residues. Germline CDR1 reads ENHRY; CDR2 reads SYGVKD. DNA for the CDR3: TGTGCCACCACAGGGGGCGTGGAGGCAGATACGCAGTATTTT. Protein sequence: CATTGGVEADTQYF.

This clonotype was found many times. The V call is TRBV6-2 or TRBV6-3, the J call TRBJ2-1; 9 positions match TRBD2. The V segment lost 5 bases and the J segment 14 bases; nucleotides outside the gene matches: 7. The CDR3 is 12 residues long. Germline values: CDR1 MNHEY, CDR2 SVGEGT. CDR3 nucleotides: TGTGCCAGCAGTCATGGGACTAGCTCCGAGTTCTTC. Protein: CASSHGTSSEFF.

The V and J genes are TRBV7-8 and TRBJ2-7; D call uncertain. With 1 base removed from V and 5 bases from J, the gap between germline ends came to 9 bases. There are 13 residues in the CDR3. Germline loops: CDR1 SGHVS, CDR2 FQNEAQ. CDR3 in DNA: TGTGCCAGCAGCTTAGTTGTCGACGACGAGCAGTACTTC. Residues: CASSLVVDDEQYF.

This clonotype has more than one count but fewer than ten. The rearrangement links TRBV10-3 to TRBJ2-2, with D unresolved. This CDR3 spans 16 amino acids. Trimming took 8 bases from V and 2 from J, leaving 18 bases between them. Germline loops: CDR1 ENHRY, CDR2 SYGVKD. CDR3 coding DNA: TGTGCCATCCCGAACGCAGGCAGGTCAAACACCGGGGAGCTGTTTTTT. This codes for CAIPNAGRSNTGELFF.

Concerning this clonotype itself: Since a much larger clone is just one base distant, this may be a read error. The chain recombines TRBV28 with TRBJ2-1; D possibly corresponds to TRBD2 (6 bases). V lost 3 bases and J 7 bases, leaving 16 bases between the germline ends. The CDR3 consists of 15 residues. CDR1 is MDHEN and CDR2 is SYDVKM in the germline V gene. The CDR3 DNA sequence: TGTGCCAGCAGTTTTGGGCGCGGGAAAAGGAATGAGCAGTTCTTC. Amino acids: CASSFGRGKRNEQFF. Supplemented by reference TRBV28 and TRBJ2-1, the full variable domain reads DVKVTQSSRYLVKRTGEKVFLECVQDMDHENMFWYRQDPGLGLRLIYFSYDVKMKEKGDIPEGYSVSREKKERFSLILESASTNQTSMYLCASSFGRGKRNEQFFGPGTRLTVL.